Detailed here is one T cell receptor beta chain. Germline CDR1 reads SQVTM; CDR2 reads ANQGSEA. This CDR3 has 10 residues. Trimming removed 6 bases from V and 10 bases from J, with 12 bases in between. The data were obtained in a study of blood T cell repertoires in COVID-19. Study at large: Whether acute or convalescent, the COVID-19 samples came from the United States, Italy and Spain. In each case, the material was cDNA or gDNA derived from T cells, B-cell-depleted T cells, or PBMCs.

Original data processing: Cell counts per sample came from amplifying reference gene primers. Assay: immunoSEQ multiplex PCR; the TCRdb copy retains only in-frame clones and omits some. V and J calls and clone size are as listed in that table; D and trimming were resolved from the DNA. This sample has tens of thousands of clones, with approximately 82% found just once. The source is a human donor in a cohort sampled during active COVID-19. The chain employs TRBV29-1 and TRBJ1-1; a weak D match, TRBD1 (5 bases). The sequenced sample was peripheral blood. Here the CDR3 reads CSVGGGGAFF. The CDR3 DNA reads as TGCAGCGTCGGGGGTGGGGGAGCTTTCTTT.